Listed here are 9 T cell receptor beta chains from one sample, sequenced in a study of blood T cell repertoires in COVID-19. Assay used: immunoSEQ multiplex PCR; TCRdb lists only in-frame clones, some missing. The data show hundreds of thousands of clones, around 86% seen once. The source material was PBMCs or T cells enriched from blood (not recorded which). These receptors were collected from a young man who had recovered from COVID-19.

The chain couples TRBV10-2 to TRBJ2-5; tentatively, D is TRBD1 (5 bases). CDR1 is WSHSY, CDR2 SAAADI, per germline. The CDR3 totals 13 residues. V was pared by 2 bases and J by 3 bases, with 7 bases between. This chain's CDR3 is CASSEQGEETQYF. The CDR3 region has the DNA TGCGCCAGCAGTGAGCAAGGGGAAGAGACCCAGTACTTC.

The rearrangement joins TRBV6-5 to TRBJ2-3; maybe TRBD1 (5 bases). Germline values: CDR1 MNHEY, CDR2 SVGAGI. Trimming pared 9 bases from V and 4 bases from J, leaving 14 bases between. There are 13 residues in the CDR3. CDR3 protein: CASRAGPPDTQYF. CDR3 in DNA: TGTGCCAGTAGAGCAGGGCCCCCAGATACGCAGTATTTT.

This chain connects TRBV27 to TRBJ1-2; a possible D gene is TRBD1 (6 bases). Trimming removed 0 bases at V and 3 bases at J, with 11 bases between. This CDR3 comprises 15 residues. Looked up from germline, CDR1 is MNHEY and CDR2 is SMNVEV (reference sequence). Here the CDR3 reads CASSLSPGAHYGYTF. The CDR3 DNA sequence: TGTGCCAGCAGTTTATCGCCAGGGGCCCACTATGGCTACACCTTC.

This clone has a count of ten or more. The V and J genes are TRBV6-2 or TRBV6-3 and TRBJ2-1; maybe TRBD2 (5 bases). V dropped 2 bases and J dropped 9 bases, with 14 bases sitting between them. There are 14 residues in the CDR3. Germline V lookup: CDR1 MNHEY, CDR2 SVGEGT. The CDR3: CASSYGPGWVEQFF. The CDR3 region has the DNA TGTGCCAGCAGTTACGGCCCGGGATGGGTTGAGCAGTTCTTC.

The chain has TRBV2 and TRBJ1-1; no reliable D call. The CDR3 has 14 amino acids. V lost 0 bases to trimming and J lost 6 bases, with 11 bases between them. Germline assignment: CDR1 SNHLY and CDR2 FYNNEI. The CDR3 DNA sequence: TGTGCCAGCAGTGAAGCGCCGGTCGGAGCTGAAGCTTTCTTT. Protein product: CASSEAPVGAEAFF.

This sequence joins TRBV2 and TRBJ2-2, with 14 bases aligning to TRBD2. CDR1 and CDR2 from the germline V gene are SNHLY and FYNNEI. Trimming removed 4 bases from V and 0 bases from J; junction bases left unmatched: 10. This CDR3 has 20 residues. In nucleotides, the CDR3 is TGTGCCAGCAGTGCCATTGGGACTAGCGGGAGAGGGACGAACACCGGGGAGCTGTTTTTT. Its translation: CASSAIGTSGRGTNTGELFF. The variable domain in full, with the rest retrieved from reference TRBV2 and TRBJ2-2, is EPEVTQTPSHQVTQMGQEVILRCVPISNHLYFYWYRQILGQKVEFLVSFYNNEISEKSEIFDDQFSVERPDGSNFTLKIRSTKLEDSAMYFCASSAIGTSGRGTNTGELFFGEGSRLTVL.

The rearrangement links TRBV11-3 to TRBJ2-7; 7 bases line up with TRBD1. The CDR3 runs to 14 residues. J lost 2 bases, V lost 3 bases, and 4 bases had no gene match. Germline V gene sequence: CDR1 SGHNT, CDR2 YENEEA. The CDR3: CASSFRDSPYEQYF. The DNA of the CDR3 is TGTGCCAGCAGCTTCCGGGACAGCCCCTACGAGCAGTACTTC.

CDR3 nucleotide sequence: TGTGCCAGCAGCTTATGGGCACATAGCAATCAGCCCCAGCATTTT. Its translation is CASSLWAHSNQPQHF. The chain is built from TRBV7-2 and TRBJ1-5, with D unresolved. This CDR3 has 15 residues. Looked up from germline, CDR1 is SGHTA and CDR2 is FQGNSA. Trimming left V 2 bases short and J 0 bases short, with 8 bases between. Supplemented by reference TRBV7-2 and TRBJ1-5, the full variable domain reads GAGVSQSPSNKVTEKGKDVELRCDPISGHTALYWYRQSLGQGLEFLIYFQGNSAPDKSGLPSDRFSAERTGGSVSTLTIQRTQQEDSAVYLCASSLWAHSNQPQHFGDGTRLSIL.

In nucleotides, the CDR3 is TGTGCCAGCAGCAATACCGGTGCACGGACAGGGGGCCAAGAGACCCAGTACTTC. This gives the protein CASSNTGARTGGQETQYF. This chain links TRBV28 with TRBJ2-5, with 10 bases identical to TRBD1. With V trimmed by 6 bases and J by 1 base, 14 bases remained unmatched. CDR3 size: 18 residues. The germline gives CDR1 MDHEN, CDR2 SYDVKM.